This T cell receptor (beta chain) is from a study of T cell responses to AZD1222 COVID-19 vaccine. The study, taken as a whole, reports: Unmutated variant regions are reportedly the target of nearly half of TCRs that are spike-specific. Mostly white British, mostly female donors; authors suggested clonal diversity may be underestimated. The number of AZD1222 recipients seropositive at baseline was only six.

The data were produced by immunoSEQ multiplex PCR, yet TCRdb's version contains in-frame clones alone and is incomplete. The sample shows approximately 140,000 clones, approximately 90% of them seen only once. Some second doses came at about 4 weeks and others at about 12 weeks; these were pooled. CDR3 length: 14 amino acids. Germline V gene lookup returns CDR1 SNHLY and CDR2 FYNNEI. Notes on this clone: Antigen: not known. One junction end disagrees with the germline gene, perhaps due to a read error.

Sequenced material: peripheral blood, taken 28 days after the second AZD1222 dose. V and J are TRBV2 and TRBJ2-1; 9 positions agree with TRBD1. This TCR came from an adult who received the AZD1222 COVID-19 vaccine. The CDR3 region is CASRDGTGYTEQFF. Here the CDR3 DNA reads TGTGCCAGCAGAGACGGGACAGGGTACACTGAGCAGTTCTTC.